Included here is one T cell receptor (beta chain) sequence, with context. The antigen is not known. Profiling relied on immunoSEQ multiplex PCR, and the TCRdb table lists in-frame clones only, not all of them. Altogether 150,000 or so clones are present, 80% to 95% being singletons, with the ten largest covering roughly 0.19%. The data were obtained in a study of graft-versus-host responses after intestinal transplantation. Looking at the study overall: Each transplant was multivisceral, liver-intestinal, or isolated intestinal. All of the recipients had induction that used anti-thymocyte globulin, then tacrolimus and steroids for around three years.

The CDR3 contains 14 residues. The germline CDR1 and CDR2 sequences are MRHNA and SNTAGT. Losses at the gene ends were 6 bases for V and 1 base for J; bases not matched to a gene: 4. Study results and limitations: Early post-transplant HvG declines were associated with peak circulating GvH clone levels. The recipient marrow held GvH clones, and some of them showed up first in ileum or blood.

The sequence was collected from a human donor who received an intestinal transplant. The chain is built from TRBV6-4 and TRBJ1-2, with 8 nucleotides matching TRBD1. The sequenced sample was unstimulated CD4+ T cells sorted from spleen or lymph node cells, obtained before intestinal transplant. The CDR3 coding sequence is TGTGCCAGCAGCGGGACAGGACTTAACTATGGCTACACCTTC. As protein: CASSGTGLNYGYTF.